These T cell receptor beta chains were read from a single sample in a study of identical twins. TCRdb re-analysed the 5' RACE reads in MiXCR, keeping a single row per CDR3 protein. The table shows 600,000 to 700,000 distinct CDR3 sequences, with less than 25% occurring only once. The same sample was also studied in work on T cells expressing NK-cell markers.

The sequenced sample consisted of PBMCs. Receptors originate from a woman aged 18-29 years in good health. The CDR3 runs from the conserved cysteine through the conserved F or W. The order of the fields is V gene, clone size, J gene, D gene, CDR3 DNA, CDR3 protein. A D gene is named only where the DNA matches it firmly. Clone size is shown for a subset of rows, as once, few, many or a class of expanded clone.

>TRBV11-2|many|TRBJ2-3|TRBD2
TGTGCCAGCAGCACCACTAGCGGGTTCACAGATACGCAGTATTTT
CASSTTSGFTDTQYF
>TRBV5-1|-|TRBJ1-1|-
TGCGCCAGCAGCTTGATCGTGGGGGGCACTGAAGCTTTCTTT
CASSLIVGGTEAFF
>TRBV20-1|-|TRBJ1-5|-
TGCAGTGCTTCTACAGGGTACGATCAGCCCCAGCATTTT
CSASTGYDQPQHF
>TRBV12-3/TRBV12-4|-|TRBJ2-7|TRBD2
TGTGCCAGCAGTCCCCCACCGGGACTAGCGATGTACGAGCAGTACTTC
CASSPPPGLAMYEQYF
>TRBV29-1|many|TRBJ2-1|TRBD2
TGCAGCGGATGGGCGTCTAGCGGGAAAGGCGAGCAGTTCTTC
CSGWASSGKGEQFF
>TRBV12-3/TRBV12-4|-|TRBJ2-4|-
TGTGCCAGCAGTTTAGACCCGATAGCGGCGGCCAGTACGTACTTC
CASSLDPIAAASTYF
>TRBV11-2|few|TRBJ2-3|TRBD2
TGTGCCAGCAGCTTAAGAGCTAGCGGGTTCGATCGCACAGATACGCAGTATTTT
CASSLRASGFDRTDTQYF
>TRBV12-3/TRBV12-4|few|TRBJ1-1|-
TGTGCCAGCACCCCTAAGGGGACTGAAGCTTTCTTT
CASTPKGTEAFF
>TRBV27|-|TRBJ2-7|-
TGTGCCAGCAGTCGCTCGGGAGAGGGGAATCTTGTTACGCAGTACTTC
CASSRSGEGNLVTQYF
>TRBV18|few|TRBJ2-7|-
TGTGCCAGCTCCCCACCGGGGGTCGCTTCCTCCTACGAGCAGTACTTC
CASSPPGVASSYEQYF
>TRBV5-1|few|TRBJ2-1|TRBD2
TGCGCCAGCGCGGAGCGGGGGGGCGGAAATGAGCAGTTCTTC
CASAERGGGNEQFF
>TRBV27|once|TRBJ1-2|-
TGTGCCAGCAGCGACCGTAACTATGGCTACACCTTC
CASSDRNYGYTF
>TRBV13|-|TRBJ2-3|-
TGTGCCAGCAGCTTGGGCGGAGTTTACACAGATACGCAGTATTTT
CASSLGGVYTDTQYF
>TRBV15|-|TRBJ2-5|-
TGTGCCACCAGCAGAGATCCGGGAAGACAAGAGACCCAGTACTTC
CATSRDPGRQETQYF
>TRBV5-5|few|TRBJ2-7|TRBD2
TGTGCCAGCAGCTTCGCATCGCGGGAGACTTACGAGCAGTACTTC
CASSFASRETYEQYF
>TRBV7-6|few|TRBJ2-5|TRBD2
TGTGCCAGCAGCCCGACGGGGGGTAGCGGGCTTGAGACCCAGTACTTC
CASSPTGGSGLETQYF
>TRBV12-3/TRBV12-4|few|TRBJ1-5|TRBD1
TGTGCCAGCAGTTTAGGGACAGGGAGACAGCCCCAGCATTTT
CASSLGTGRQPQHF
>TRBV5-1|many|TRBJ2-1|-
TGCGCCAGCAGCCCGTGGGCTATTGATGGGGGGAATGAGCAGTTCTTC
CASSPWAIDGGNEQFF
>TRBV5-1|few|TRBJ2-3|-
TGCGCCAGCAGCTTGGATGTACCAGATACGCAGTATTTT
CASSLDVPDTQYF
>TRBV7-2|few|TRBJ2-7|TRBD2
TGTGCCAGCAGCTTAGACTGGGGCGGGGGCTACGAGCAGTACTTC
CASSLDWGGGYEQYF
>TRBV6-2/TRBV6-3|few|TRBJ1-5|-
TGTGCCAGCAGTTACTCGGGCAGGGGTGGAGGGAATCAGCCCCAGCATTTT
CASSYSGRGGGNQPQHF
>TRBV20-1|few|TRBJ2-5|TRBD1
TGCAGTGCAATCCGGGGACAGGGGCAAGAGACCCAGTACTTC
CSAIRGQGQETQYF
>TRBV20-1|many|TRBJ2-3|-
TGCAGTGCAGGGCTAGCGGATACGCAGTATTTT
CSAGLADTQYF
>TRBV20-1|few|TRBJ1-1|TRBD1
TGCAGTGCTAGAGAATGGGACAGGAGCACTGAAGCTTTCTTT
CSAREWDRSTEAFF
>TRBV29-1|few|TRBJ2-1|TRBD2
TGCAGCGTTCCGGGACTAGCCTACAATGAGCAGTTCTTC
CSVPGLAYNEQFF
>TRBV6-5|-|TRBJ2-7|TRBD2
TGTGCCAGCCGTTGGGCCCCATCGACTAGCGGGCAATCCTACGAGCAGTACTTC
CASRWAPSTSGQSYEQYF
>TRBV15|few|TRBJ1-2|TRBD1
TGTGCCACCAGCGTCACGGGACAGGGGGCGCCTGGCTACACCTTC
CATSVTGQGAPGYTF
>TRBV29-1|-|TRBJ1-5|-
TGCAGCGTTCGGCAGGGCGAACAGCCCCAGCATTTT
CSVRQGEQPQHF
>TRBV20-1|few|TRBJ2-7|-
TGCAGTGCTAGTGCCGGGTCAGGCAACGAGCAGTACTTC
CSASAGSGNEQYF
>TRBV5-1|-|TRBJ2-2|-
TGCGCCAGCAGCTTACCCTCCCTTACCGGGGAGCTGTTTTTT
CASSLPSLTGELFF
>TRBV25-1|few|TRBJ2-7|-
TGTGCCAGCAGTGGTTCTGGGGCCCTCTACGAGCAGTACTTC
CASSGSGALYEQYF
>TRBV11-2|few|TRBJ2-3|-
TGTGCCAGCAGCTTAGTTAGCCTAGCTGATACGCAGTATTTT
CASSLVSLADTQYF
>TRBV19|few|TRBJ2-2|TRBD2
TGTGCCAGTAGTACCCCCGGGACTAGCGTGGCCGGGGAGCTGTTTTTT
CASSTPGTSVAGELFF
>TRBV5-1|-|TRBJ2-1|-
TGCGCCAGCAGCCGTCAGGGGATTTTGAATGAGCAGTTCTTC
CASSRQGILNEQFF
>TRBV20-1|few|TRBJ2-1|TRBD2
TGCAGTGCTAGATCGGGGGGGCCGAATGAGCAGTTCTTC
CSARSGGPNEQFF
>TRBV12-5|-|TRBJ2-7|TRBD1
TGTGCTAGTGGTTCGGGACAGGGGAACTCCTACGAGCAGTACTTC
CASGSGQGNSYEQYF
>TRBV12-3/TRBV12-4|many|TRBJ2-7|TRBD2
TGTGCCAGCAGTCCCAGCGGGGATATCTCCTACGAGCAGTACTTC
CASSPSGDISYEQYF
>TRBV18|-|TRBJ2-1|TRBD1
TGTGCCAGCTCACCAGCTGGGACAGACAATGAGCAGTTCTTC
CASSPAGTDNEQFF
>TRBV5-6|many|TRBJ2-1|-
TGTGCCAGCAGCCATATGACGGGTGCCAGCTACAATGAGCAGTTCTTC
CASSHMTGASYNEQFF
>TRBV12-3/TRBV12-4|-|TRBJ1-2|-
TGTGCCAGCAGTTTAAAGCCGGCAGGTAATGGCTATGGCTACACCTTC
CASSLKPAGNGYGYTF
>TRBV12-3/TRBV12-4|-|TRBJ1-2|TRBD1
TGTGCCAGCAGAGCCCTTGGGACAGGGGTTGGTGGCTACACCTTC
CASRALGTGVGGYTF
>TRBV20-1|few|TRBJ2-2|-
TGCAGTGCAGGGGGACCCTACTACACCGGGGAGCTGTTTTTT
CSAGGPYYTGELFF
>TRBV20-1|many|TRBJ2-1|TRBD1
TGCAGTGCTAGAGAAGGGGGCCCCAACAATGAGCAGTTCTTC
CSAREGGPNNEQFF
>TRBV9|few|TRBJ2-7|-
TGTGCCAGCAGCGCCTCCGGGGGCGGACCAAATGGCGAGCAGTACTTC
CASSASGGGPNGEQYF
>TRBV7-9|-|TRBJ2-7|-
TGTGCCAGCAGTCTCCTCGGACGTGTCGGTGAGCAGTACTTC
CASSLLGRVGEQYF
>TRBV5-1|many|TRBJ2-1|-
TGCGCCAGCAGCTTGGGACAATTCGGGGATCAATTCTACAATGAGCAGTTCTTC
CASSLGQFGDQFYNEQFF
>TRBV15|-|TRBJ2-1|-
TGTGCCACCAGCAGTGGGGGGAATGAGCAGTTCTTC
CATSSGGNEQFF
>TRBV20-1|-|TRBJ2-1|-
TGCAGTGCTTACCTGAATGAGCAGTTCTTC
CSAYLNEQFF